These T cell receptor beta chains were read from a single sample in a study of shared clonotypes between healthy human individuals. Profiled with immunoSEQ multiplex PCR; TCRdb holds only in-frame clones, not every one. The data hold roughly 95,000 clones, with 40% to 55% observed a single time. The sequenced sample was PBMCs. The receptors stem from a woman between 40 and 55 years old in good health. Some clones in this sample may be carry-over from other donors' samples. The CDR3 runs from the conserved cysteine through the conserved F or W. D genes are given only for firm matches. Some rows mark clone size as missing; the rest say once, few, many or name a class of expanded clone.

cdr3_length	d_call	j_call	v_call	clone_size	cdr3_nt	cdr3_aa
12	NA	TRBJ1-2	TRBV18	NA	TGTGCCAGCTCACCACAAGGTGATGGCTACACCTTC	CASSPQGDGYTF
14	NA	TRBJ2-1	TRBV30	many	TGTGCCTGGAGTGTAAGGGGTTCTGGGAGTGAGCAGTTCTTC	CAWSVRGSGSEQFF
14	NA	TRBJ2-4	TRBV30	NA	TGTGCCTGGAGTGCTATGGGTACCAAAAACATTCAGTACTTC	CAWSAMGTKNIQYF
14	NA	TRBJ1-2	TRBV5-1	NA	TGCGCCAGCAGCTTGGCCGGTGGGACGGGTGGCTACACCTTC	CASSLAGGTGGYTF
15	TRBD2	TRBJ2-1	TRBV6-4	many	TGTGCCAGCAGTGACTCTAGCGGGGACTACAATGAGCAGTTCTTC	CASSDSSGDYNEQFF
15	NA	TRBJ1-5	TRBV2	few	TGTGCCAGCAGTGACCGACAGATAAGCAATCAGCCCCAGCATTTT	CASSDRQISNQPQHF
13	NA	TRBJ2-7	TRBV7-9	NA	TGTGCCAGCAGCTTAAGGACTGACTACGAGCAGTACTTC	CASSLRTDYEQYF
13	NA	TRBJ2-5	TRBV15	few	TGTGCCACCAGCAGAGACAGCCAAGAGACCCAGTACTTC	CATSRDSQETQYF
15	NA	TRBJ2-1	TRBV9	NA	TGTGCCAGCAGCGTAGTTCCCCGGGAAGGGAGGGAGCAGTTCTTC	CASSVVPREGREQFF
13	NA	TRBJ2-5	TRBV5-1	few	TGCGCCAGCAGCTCTCAGGGGGGAGAGACCCAGTACTTC	CASSSQGGETQYF
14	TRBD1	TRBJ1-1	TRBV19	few	TGTGCCAGTAGTATCCTGGACAGGGGCACTGAAGCTTTCTTT	CASSILDRGTEAFF
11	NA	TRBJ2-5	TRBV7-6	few	TGTGCCAGCAGCTTAGATGAGACCCAGTACTTC	CASSLDETQYF
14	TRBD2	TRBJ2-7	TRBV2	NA	TGTGCCAGCAGTGAGGCTAGCGGGAGACACGAGCAGTACTTC	CASSEASGRHEQYF
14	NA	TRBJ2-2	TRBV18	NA	TGTGCCAGCTCACCACAGCGGCCCGCCGGGGAGCTGTTTTTT	CASSPQRPAGELFF
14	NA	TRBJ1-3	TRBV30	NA	TGTGCCTGGAGCTTTTGGTCGGCTGGAAACACCATATATTTT	CAWSFWSAGNTIYF
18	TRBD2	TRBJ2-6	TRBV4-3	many	TGCGCCAGCAGCCAACAGCGGGGAAGGGGATCTGGGGCCAACGTCCTGACTTTC	CASSQQRGRGSGANVLTF
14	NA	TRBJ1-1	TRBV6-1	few	TGTGCCAGCAGTGAAGAGATGATGAACACTGAAGCTTTCTTT	CASSEEMMNTEAFF
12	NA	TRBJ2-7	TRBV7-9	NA	TGTGCCAGCAGCCCAGAGCCCTACGAGCAGTACTTC	CASSPEPYEQYF
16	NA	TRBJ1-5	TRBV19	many	TGTGCCAGTAGTACTCGGGCCCGGCGGGGCAATCAGCCCCAGCATTTT	CASSTRARRGNQPQHF
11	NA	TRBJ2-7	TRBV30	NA	TGTGCCTGGAGCGCGAGGGTGGAGCAGTACTTC	CAWSARVEQYF
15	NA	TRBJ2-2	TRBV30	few	TGTGCCTGGAGCGACGGACTTTGGTGCCACCGGGGAGCTGTTTTT	CAWSDGLWCHRGAVF
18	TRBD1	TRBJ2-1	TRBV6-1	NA	TGTGCCAGCAGTGAAGCGCTTCGGGGACAGGGGACCTACAATGAGCAGTTCTTC	CASSEALRGQGTYNEQFF
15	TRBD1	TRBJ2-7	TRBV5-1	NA	TGCGCCAGCAGCAGCACCGGGACAGGCGACTACGAGCAGTACTTC	CASSSTGTGDYEQYF
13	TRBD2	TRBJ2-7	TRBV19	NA	TGTGCCAGTAATGCGGGGGGCAGGTACGAGCAGTACTTC	CASNAGGRYEQYF
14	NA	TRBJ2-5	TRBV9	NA	TGTGCCAGCAGCGTAAGTTCAGTAGGCGAGACCCAGTACTTC	CASSVSSVGETQYF
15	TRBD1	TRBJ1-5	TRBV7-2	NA	TGTGCCAGCACCGAGGACAGGGGGGGGAATCAGCCCCAGCATTTT	CASTEDRGGNQPQHF
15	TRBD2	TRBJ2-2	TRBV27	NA	TGTGCCAGCAGTCTAGCGGGAGCGAACACCGGGGAGCTGTTTTTT	CASSLAGANTGELFF
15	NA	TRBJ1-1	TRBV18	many	TGTGCCAGCTCACAGATACAGGACCCGAACACTGAAGCTTTCTTT	CASSQIQDPNTEAFF